This T cell receptor beta chain appears in the sequencing data of a study of beta chain features in type 1 diabetes. Looking at the study overall: Cell yields, gender and age were similar in healthy donors and patients.

General study results and limits: TCRB CDR3s were moderately but significantly shorter in Type 1 diabetes patients in all four CD4+ subsets.

Expressed TCRB transcripts were sequenced because the entire RNA isolate underwent reverse transcription. Samples of naive, central memory and regulatory T cells yielded a mean of about 3.6 million reads. The method was immunoSEQ multiplex PCR; TCRdb's version includes in-frame clones alone and lacks a portion of them. The profile shows a few hundred thousand clones, 15% of them singletons. Points on this clone: Its specificity is not known.

This CDR3 region has 14 residues. V gave up 3 bases and J gave up 6 bases; unmatched junction bases: 7. CDR1 SGHNT and CDR2 YENEEA come from the germline V gene. The chain recombines TRBV11-3 with TRBJ2-7; 8 bases line up with TRBD2. The sequence came from a man aged 18 to 35 with type 1 diabetes. Sequenced material: naive CD4+ T cells from blood. CDR3 loop: CASSFAGGDGEQYF. DNA of the CDR3: TGTGCCAGCAGCTTCGCGGGGGGTGACGGCGAGCAGTACTTC.